This passage covers 16 T cell receptor beta chains from one sample sequenced in a study of OX40 agonist ivuxolimab in advanced cancers. The repertoire was sequenced with immunoSEQ multiplex PCR; TCRdb's copy has only in-frame clones and lacks some. The sample includes about 44,000 clones, about 85% of them seen just once. This specimen was CD4+ or CD8+ T cells sorted from blood, taken in a trial of the OX40 agonist ivuxolimab. These TCRs come from an adult with an advanced solid tumor such as melanoma, head and neck, liver or kidney cancer.

J is TRBJ2-3 and V is TRBV2, with D perhaps TRBD2 (5 bases). This CDR3 is built from 11 residues. Germline-derived CDR1 and CDR2 are SNHLY and FYNNEI. V was trimmed by 4 bases and J by 13 bases, leaving 12 bases between them. CDR3 region: CASSVLREKYF. The CDR3, as DNA: TGTGCCAGCAGTGTCCTGAGGGAGAAGTATTTT.

This clone has only a few counts. V usage is TRBV11-2 and J usage is TRBJ2-1; the D is unclear. The V end lost 5 bases, the J end lost 9 bases, and 17 bases lay between the germline ends. The CDR3 loop spans 14 amino acids. Germline CDR1 and CDR2: SGHAT and FQNNGV. CDR3 DNA: TGTGCCAGCAGCCCCACTAATTACTTAGGTGAGCAGTTCTTC. Amino acids: CASSPTNYLGEQFF.

The J gene is TRBJ2-1, the V gene TRBV11-2; D remains ambiguous. CDR3 length: 13 amino acids. Per the germline V gene, CDR1 is SGHAT and CDR2 is FQNNGV. V was clipped by 0 bases and J by 6 bases, with 6 bases between them. In DNA form, the CDR3 reads TGTGCCAGCAGCTTAGAGGCTTCCAATGAGCAGTTCTTC. This translates into CASSLEASNEQFF.

The gene calls are TRBV25-1 and TRBJ2-2; D is possibly TRBD1 or TRBD2 (5 bases each). The CDR3 is 13 residues long. V lost 2 bases, J lost 4 bases, and 5 bases lay in between. The germline V gene has CDR1 MGHDK and CDR2 SYGVNS. The CDR3 region has the DNA TGTGCCAGCAGTGAAGGGGGCACCGGGGAGCTGTTTTTT. Its translation is CASSEGGTGELFF.

As concerns this clone: Germline is not matched at one junction end, which may reflect a read error. This chain links TRBV6-4 with TRBJ1-1; the D is unclear. The CDR3 has 14 amino acids. Germline V gene sequence: CDR1 MRHNA, CDR2 SNTAGT. CDR3 bases: TGTGCCAGCAGAGACTTTAACAGGAACACTGAAGCTTTCTTT. Protein: CASRDFNRNTEAFF.

The chain combines TRBV5-1 with TRBJ1-1; D call uncertain. With 0 bases removed from V and 1 base from J, the gap between germline ends came to 7 bases. Germline V gene lookup returns CDR1 SGHRS and CDR2 YFSETQ. CDR3 size: 14 residues. CDR3 protein: CASSLDGANTEAFF. The DNA of the CDR3 is TGCGCCAGCAGCTTGGACGGTGCGAACACTGAAGCTTTCTTT.

The gene calls are TRBV6-6 and TRBJ2-3, with D possibly called TRBD1 or TRBD2 (5 bases each). Per the germline V gene, CDR1 is MNHNY and CDR2 is SVGAGI (reference sequence). The length of the CDR3 is 14 residues. V was pared by 5 bases and J by 7 bases, with 16 bases between. CDR3 bases: TGTGCCAGCAGTCAAGGGACCACACGACATACGCAGTATTTT. Amino acid sequence: CASSQGTTRHTQYF.

V gene TRBV7-9 combines with J gene TRBJ2-7; 8 nucleotides line up with TRBD1. The CDR3 length is 16 residues. V gave up 3 bases and J gave up 0 bases; unmatched junction bases: 7. Per the germline V gene, CDR1 is SEHNR and CDR2 is FQNEAQ (reference sequence). The DNA of the CDR3 is TGTGCCAGCAGCTTTGGGTCAGGGGGCACCTCCTACGAGCAGTACTTC. Translating it yields CASSFGSGGTSYEQYF.

The V and J genes are TRBV5-6 and TRBJ2-1, with unresolved D. The CDR3 length is 12 residues. Looked up from germline, CDR1 is SGHDT and CDR2 is YYEEEE. V lost 2 bases and J 9 bases, leaving 9 bases between the germline ends. The CDR3 DNA sequence: TGTGCCAGCAGCTTCGACTGGTCTGAGCAGTTCTTC. This codes for CASSFDWSEQFF.

The chain is built from TRBV2 and TRBJ2-5; D remains ambiguous. Germline V gene lookup returns CDR1 SNHLY and CDR2 FYNNEI. V shed 5 bases and J shed 5 bases, with 9 bases lying between them. The CDR3 has 12 amino acids. CDR3 amino acids: CASSLYTETQYF. CDR3 DNA: TGTGCCAGCAGTCTGTACACGGAGACCCAGTACTTC.

The chain has TRBV15 and TRBJ2-5; D not resolved. The last part of the DNA fits TRBJ2-7 better; the J call may be wrong. In germline, CDR1 is LNHNV, CDR2 YYDKDF (reference sequence). The CDR3 consists of 15 residues. The CDR3 loop is CATSRDFISSYEQYF. For the CDR3, the DNA is TGTGCCACCAGCAGAGATTTTATAAGCTCCTACGAGCAGTACTTC.

With regard to this clone: Different DNA sequences within this sample yield the same CDR3. The chain is built from TRBV5-1 and TRBJ1-2; D is unclear. The CDR3 has 13 residues. V was trimmed by 0 bases and J by 3 bases, leaving 6 bases between them. Looked up from germline, CDR1 is SGHRS and CDR2 is YFSETQ. In DNA form, the CDR3 reads TGCGCCAGCAGCTTGGGGGGAGACTATGGCTACACCTTC. Translating gives CASSLGGDYGYTF.

The rearrangement joins TRBV6-1 to TRBJ1-1, with D uncertain. This CDR3 has 14 amino acids. Trimming removed 8 bases from V and 1 base from J, with 14 bases in between. Germline values: CDR1 MNHNS, CDR2 SASEGT. CDR3 DNA: TGTGCCAGCCGTCTAGGTGGCGGGAACACTGAAGCTTTCTTT. As protein: CASRLGGGNTEAFF.

J is TRBJ1-2 and V is TRBV12-5; D not resolved. Trimming took 8 bases from V and 4 from J, leaving 5 bases between them. Germline assignment: CDR1 LGHNT and CDR2 FRNRAP. The CDR3 runs to 10 residues. In DNA, the CDR3 is TGTGCTAGTCTTGGCTATGGCTACACCTTC. It is translated as CASLGYGYTF. The full variable domain, completed using reference TRBV12-5 and TRBJ1-2, is DARVTQTPRHKVTEMGQEVTMRCQPILGHNTVFWYRQTMMQGLELLAYFRNRAPLDDSGMPKDRFSAEMPDATLATLKIQPSEPRDSAVYFCASLGYGYTFGSGTRLTVV.

The CDR3 DNA reads as TGTGCCTGGAGTGGCGGGACCTACGAGCAGTACTTC. Its protein is CAWSGGTYEQYF. The chain links TRBV30 to TRBJ2-7; weak D call: TRBD2 (6 bases). The CDR3 sequence is 12 residues long. In germline, CDR1 is GTSNPN, CDR2 SVGIG (reference sequence). The germline V and J ends were trimmed by 1 base and 2 bases, with 6 bases remaining between them.

The chain recombines TRBV2 with TRBJ2-3; 9 positions match TRBD2. This CDR3 region has 13 residues. Germline V gives CDR1 SNHLY, CDR2 FYNNEI. The V gene end was trimmed by 7 bases and the J gene end by 5 bases; junction bases not matched to a gene: 4. The CDR3: CASNGREGDTQYF. CDR3 nucleotides: TGTGCCAGCAATGGGCGGGAGGGAGATACGCAGTATTTT.